The 25 T cell receptor beta chains reported below all come from one sample, sequenced in a study of OX40 agonist ivuxolimab in advanced cancers. Profiling relied on immunoSEQ multiplex PCR, and the TCRdb table lists in-frame clones only, not all of them. The table lists 77,000 or so clones, approximately 89% of them singletons. The source material was CD4+ or CD8+ T cells sorted from blood, sampled in a trial of the OX40 agonist ivuxolimab. The source is an adult with an advanced solid tumor such as melanoma, head and neck, liver or kidney cancer.

V usage is TRBV29-1 and J usage is TRBJ1-6; D is unresolved. CDR3 length: 17 residues. V dropped 8 bases and J dropped 0 bases, with 20 bases sitting between them. Germline V gene data show CDR1 as SQVTM and CDR2 as ANQGSEA. The CDR3 region is CSPPGRDRGSYNSPLHF. The CDR3 DNA sequence: TGCAGCCCCCCGGGTAGGGATAGAGGCTCCTATAATTCACCCCTCCACTTT.

This chain connects TRBV28 to TRBJ1-5; 8 bases are a match to TRBD1. V was clipped by 3 bases and J by 6 bases; unmatched bases: 7. CDR1 is MDHEN and CDR2 is SYDVKM in the germline V gene. The CDR3 runs 15 residues. For the CDR3, the DNA is TGTGCCAGCAGTTTTAGTGACAGGGGATCTCAGCCCCAGCATTTT. Its translation is CASSFSDRGSQPQHF.

A few counts support this clone. The V gene is TRBV19, the J gene TRBJ1-5; D call uncertain. Germline lookup yields CDR1 LNHDA and CDR2 SQIVND (reference sequence). V was shortened by 6 bases and J by 2 bases, with 17 bases between the two germline ends. This CDR3 contains 16 residues. The CDR3 DNA reads TGTGCCAGTAGCCAACCACCAGTCTGGGGCAATCAGCCCCAGCATTTT. Residues: CASSQPPVWGNQPQHF.

The gene calls are TRBV6-5 and TRBJ1-1; 11 nucleotides match TRBD1. The CDR3 totals 14 residues. V lost 5 bases to trimming and J lost 2 bases; unmatched junction nucleotides: 1. From germline, CDR1 is MNHEY and CDR2 SVGAGI. This CDR3 is CASSGTGGNTEAFF. As DNA, the CDR3 is TGTGCCAGCAGTGGGACAGGGGGTAACACTGAAGCTTTCTTT.

The V and J genes are TRBV5-1 and TRBJ2-3, with D uncertain. Per the germline V gene, CDR1 is SGHRS and CDR2 is YFSETQ. Deletions cut 4 bases from V and 0 bases from J, with 12 bases between. The CDR3 runs 15 residues. The CDR3 region is CASSPSAPSTDTQYF. The CDR3 bases are TGCGCCAGCAGCCCTTCCGCACCTAGCACAGATACGCAGTATTTT.

The chain has TRBV19 and TRBJ1-4, with D possibly matching TRBD1 (5 bases). The CDR3 is 16 amino acids. Germline loops: CDR1 LNHDA, CDR2 SQIVND (reference sequence). V lost 5 bases and J 7 bases, leaving 20 bases between the germline ends. The CDR3 region is CASSLTGAQTFEKLFF. In DNA form, the CDR3 reads TGTGCCAGTAGTCTCACCGGGGCCCAGACATTTGAAAAACTGTTTTTT.

The chain has TRBV9 and TRBJ2-7; TRBD2 is a possible D gene (5 bases). This CDR3 has 13 amino acids. V dropped 0 bases and J dropped 6 bases, with 10 bases sitting between them. The germline V gene has CDR1 SGDLS and CDR2 YYNGEE. CDR3 protein: CASSVEPRGEQYF. In nucleotides, the CDR3 is TGTGCCAGCAGCGTAGAACCCCGGGGCGAGCAGTACTTC.

The V gene is TRBV28, the J gene TRBJ1-5, with 10 bases identical to TRBD1. Germline trimming cut 6 bases from V and 0 bases from J; bases unmatched to any gene: 2. Germline-derived CDR1 and CDR2 are MDHEN and SYDVKM. CDR3 size: 15 residues. CDR3 region: CASSRQGASNQPQHF. The CDR3 DNA reads TGTGCCAGCAGCCGACAGGGGGCTAGCAATCAGCCCCAGCATTTT.

This chain uses TRBV27 with TRBJ2-7, with 8 bases fitting TRBD2. Looked up from germline, CDR1 is MNHEY and CDR2 is SMNVEV (reference sequence). The CDR3 sequence is 14 residues long. V trimming: 5 bases; J trimming: 2 bases; junction bases outside the gene matches: 5. This CDR3 reads CASSAGLGAYEQYF. The CDR3 nucleotides are TGTGCCAGCAGTGCGGGACTAGGAGCCTACGAGCAGTACTTC.

The chain carries TRBV7-8 and TRBJ2-7; D possibly uses TRBD1 or TRBD2 (6 bases each). CDR1 is SGHVS and CDR2 is FQNEAQ in the germline V gene. V dropped 4 bases and J dropped 1 base, with 20 bases sitting between them. There are 17 residues in the CDR3. This CDR3 is CASSSKGLRGHSYEQYF. The CDR3 coding sequence is TGTGCCAGCAGCTCTAAGGGACTCAGGGGTCATTCCTACGAGCAGTACTTC.

The V call is TRBV5-1, the J call TRBJ2-6; D unresolved. The CDR3 is 15 residues long. Germline V gene data show CDR1 as SGHRS and CDR2 as YFSETQ. V lost 4 bases and J 0 bases, leaving 8 bases between the germline ends. CDR3 sequence: CASSTTASGANVLTF. CDR3 DNA: TGCGCCAGCAGCACCACGGCCTCTGGGGCCAACGTCCTGACTTTC. Full variable domain (missing parts from reference TRBV5-1 and TRBJ2-6): KAGVTQTPRYLIKTRGQQVTLSCSPISGHRSVSWYQQTPGQGLQFLFEYFSETQRNKGNFPGRFSGRQFSNSRSEMNVSTLELGDSALYLCASSTTASGANVLTFGAGSRLTVL.

This clone was picked up one time. Since the CDR3 does not end with the conserved phenylalanine or tryptophan, this likely comes from a read error. The chain joins TRBV9 to TRBJ1-1; no firm D call. V lost 3 bases and J 0 bases, leaving 6 bases between the germline ends. Germline CDR1 is SGDLS and CDR2 is YYNGEE. The CDR3 covers 13 residues. The CDR3 DNA is TGTGCCAGCAGCGCCTCCATGAACACTGAAGCTTTCCTT. Encoded protein: CASSASMNTEAFL.

J is TRBJ1-5 and V is TRBV18; D uncertain. The CDR3 covers 15 residues. Trimming left V 1 base short and J 2 bases short, with 9 bases between. Germline V gene lookup returns CDR1 KGHSH and CDR2 LQKENI. DNA of the CDR3: TGTGCCAGCTCACCACTCCGGGGTGGCAATCAGCCCCAGCATTTT. Its protein product is CASSPLRGGNQPQHF.

J is TRBJ2-1 and V is TRBV4-2, with unresolved D. V lost 3 bases and J lost 9, with 9 bases in between. Germline V gene lookup returns CDR1 LGHNA and CDR2 YNFKEQ. This CDR3 spans 12 amino acids. CDR3 sequence: CASSQEAREQFF. The CDR3 DNA sequence: TGTGCCAGCAGCCAGGAAGCGCGTGAGCAGTTCTTC.

The gene calls are TRBV29-1 and TRBJ2-3; 8 positions match TRBD2. The V and J ends lost 4 bases and 5 bases, in that order; junction bases with no gene match: 5. CDR3 length: 13 residues. From germline, CDR1 is SQVTM and CDR2 ANQGSEA. The chain's CDR3 is CSVVKAGVDTQYF. CDR3 DNA: TGCAGCGTTGTCAAAGCGGGAGTAGATACGCAGTATTTT.

The chain employs TRBV5-4 and TRBJ1-2; D remains ambiguous. The CDR3 is made up of 13 amino acids. V gave up 0 bases and J gave up 4 bases, with 7 bases separating them. Germline loops: CDR1 SGHNT, CDR2 YYREEE (reference sequence). The CDR3 DNA sequence: TGTGCCAGCAGCTTGGAGCTGTTCTATGGCTACACCTTC. Encoded protein: CASSLELFYGYTF.

The chain uses TRBV19 and TRBJ2-3; D is perhaps TRBD1 (6 bases). The V end was cut by 2 bases, the J end by 2 bases, with 14 bases between. Germline assignment: CDR1 LNHDA and CDR2 SQIVND (reference sequence). CDR3 length equals 16 residues. The CDR3 nucleotides read TGTGCCAGTAGTATACCAGGGAAGGGGGACACAGATACGCAGTATTTT. Protein product: CASSIPGKGDTDTQYF.

V and J are TRBV2 and TRBJ1-2, with D possibly being TRBD1 (5 bases). The ends were cut back, 6 bases at V and 8 bases at J, with 16 bases in the middle. The CDR3 length is 13 residues. Germline CDR1 is SNHLY and CDR2 is FYNNEI. Written as DNA, the CDR3 is TGTGCCAGCAGGCCCTCAGGGTCTGTAGGCTACACCTTC. Protein sequence: CASRPSGSVGYTF.

The chain joins TRBV7-8 to TRBJ1-1; 8 positions agree with TRBD1. The V gene end was trimmed by 1 base and the J gene end by 5 bases; junction bases not matched to a gene: 6. The CDR3 length is 15 residues. The germline V gene encodes CDR1 SGHVS and CDR2 FQNEAQ. CDR3 sequence (DNA): TGTGCCAGCAGCTTAGAGGCAGGGGGCATGACTGAAGCTTTCTTT. This translates into CASSLEAGGMTEAFF.

The chain employs TRBV19 and TRBJ2-7, with TRBD1 identical over 10 bases. J gave up 5 bases and V 6 bases, and 13 bases lay outside the gene matches. The CDR3 spans 16 residues. Germline lookup yields CDR1 LNHDA and CDR2 SQIVND (reference sequence). In nucleotides, the CDR3 is TGTGCCAGTAGCCCCCTAGTGGGGGACAGGGGAAACGAGCAGTACTTC. Its translation is CASSPLVGDRGNEQYF.

The count of this clone is one. The CDR3: CASFTQGRRLRDEQFF. The CDR3 DNA follows: TGTGCCAGCTTTACCCAGGGGCGGAGACTTCGGGATGAGCAGTTCTTC. The rearrangement joins TRBV28 to TRBJ2-1, with a weak D call TRBD1 (6 bases). Trimming removed 8 bases at V and 8 bases at J, with 25 bases between. Per germline, CDR1 MDHEN and CDR2 SYDVKM. This CDR3 region has 16 residues.

This rearrangement joins TRBV6-1 to TRBJ1-2; 9 bases map to TRBD1. The CDR3 consists of 14 residues. After removal of 2 bases from V and 10 bases from J, the junction contained 8 bases not matched to a gene. CDR1 MNHNS and CDR2 SASEGT come from the germline V gene. The CDR3 DNA follows: TGTGCCAGCAGTGAACGGACAGGGGTATCGTACTACACCTTC. Its protein product is CASSERTGVSYYTF.

V gene TRBV30 combines with J gene TRBJ2-7; 8 bases align to TRBD2. The V segment lost 3 bases and the J segment 5 bases; nucleotides outside the gene matches: 9. The CDR3 is 14 amino acids. The germline gives CDR1 GTSNPN, CDR2 SVGIG (reference sequence). The CDR3 protein is CAWSSGAGVHEQYF. CDR3 coding DNA: TGTGCCTGGAGCTCCGGAGCGGGAGTCCACGAGCAGTACTTC.

V gene TRBV5-1 combines with J gene TRBJ2-1, with D uncertain. The CDR3 totals 12 residues. Germline assignment: CDR1 SGHRS and CDR2 YFSETQ. Trimming cost V 4 bases and J 10 bases, with 12 bases left between them. CDR3 sequence: CASSMSAGEQFF. CDR3 coding DNA: TGCGCCAGCAGCATGAGTGCCGGGGAGCAGTTCTTC.

The CDR3 is CASSLGGGTYQETQYF. The CDR3 nucleotides are TGCGCCAGCAGCTTGGGAGGGGGCACTTACCAAGAGACCCAGTACTTC. The chain is built from TRBV5-1 and TRBJ2-5, with 7 bases matching TRBD1. The V gene end was trimmed by 0 bases and the J gene end by 0 bases; junction bases not matched to a gene: 5. Germline CDR1 is SGHRS and CDR2 is YFSETQ. The CDR3 has 16 amino acids.